Sequencing of this T cell receptor (beta chain) was carried out in a study of blood T cells in healthy people across ages. Investigators took about 10 milliliters of peripheral blood from every donor. PBMCs, at least 6.5 million per sample, were isolated. This clonotype has only one observation. For the second PCR, which ran for about 7 to 12 cycles, a sample-barcoded 5' primer and a J-beta primer mix were used. TCRdb re-called the 5' RACE reads through MiXCR, storing one row per CDR3 protein. The top ten hold 23% of the sample, which has 1.8 million or so distinct CDR3 sequences, approximately 40% seen once. From germline, CDR1 is LGHDT and CDR2 YNNKEL (reference sequence). This CDR3 is built from 16 residues. J gave up 4 bases and V 8 bases, and 15 bases lay outside the gene matches.

This clonotype was sampled from a human donor in good health. V is TRBV3-1 and J is TRBJ1-2; 8 nucleotides agree with TRBD1. Material for sequencing was blood. The CDR3 nucleotides are TGTGCCAGCGGGAATTCCGGGACAGGAGTATTCTATGGCTACACCTTC. Amino acid sequence: CASGNSGTGVFYGYTF.